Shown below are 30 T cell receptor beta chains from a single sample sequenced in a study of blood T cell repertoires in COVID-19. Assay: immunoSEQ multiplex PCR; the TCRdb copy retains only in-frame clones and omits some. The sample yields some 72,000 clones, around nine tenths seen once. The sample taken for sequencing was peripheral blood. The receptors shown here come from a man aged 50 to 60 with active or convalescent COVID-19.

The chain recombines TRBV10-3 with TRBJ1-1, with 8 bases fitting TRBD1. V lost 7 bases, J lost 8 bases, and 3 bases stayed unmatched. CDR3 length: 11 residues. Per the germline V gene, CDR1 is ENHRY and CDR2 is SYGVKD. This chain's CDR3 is CAIIGQGEAFF. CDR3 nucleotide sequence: TGTGCCATCATCGGACAGGGAGAAGCTTTCTTT.

CDR3 sequence (DNA): TGTGCCAGCTCACCACCAACAGGGGCCATTGGAAACACCATATATTTT. This gives the protein CASSPPTGAIGNTIYF. The gene calls are TRBV18 and TRBJ1-3; 7 bases line up with TRBD1. The CDR3 loop spans 16 amino acids. The germline CDR1 and CDR2 sequences are KGHSH and LQKENI. The V gene end was trimmed by 0 bases and the J gene end by 3 bases; junction bases not matched to a gene: 5.

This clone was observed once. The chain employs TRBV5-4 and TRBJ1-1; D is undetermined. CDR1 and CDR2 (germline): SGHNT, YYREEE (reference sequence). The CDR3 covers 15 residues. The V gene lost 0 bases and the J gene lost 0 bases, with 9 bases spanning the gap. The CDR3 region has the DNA TGTGCCAGCAGCTTGGCCGCGGTAATGAACACTGAAGCTTTCTTT. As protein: CASSLAAVMNTEAFF.

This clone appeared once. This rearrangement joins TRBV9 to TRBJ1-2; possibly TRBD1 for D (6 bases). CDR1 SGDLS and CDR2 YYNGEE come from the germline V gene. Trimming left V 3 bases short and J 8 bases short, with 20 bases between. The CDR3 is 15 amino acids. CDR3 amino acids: CASSDHRVPAGGYTF. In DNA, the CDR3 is TGTGCCAGCAGCGACCACAGGGTCCCCGCCGGGGGCTACACCTTC.

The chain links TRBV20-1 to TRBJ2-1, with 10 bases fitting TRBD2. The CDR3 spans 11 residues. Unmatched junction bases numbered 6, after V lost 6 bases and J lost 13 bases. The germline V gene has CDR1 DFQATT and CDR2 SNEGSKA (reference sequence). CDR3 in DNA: TGCAGTGCCCTAGGGACTAGCGCCCAGTTCTTC. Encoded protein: CSALGTSAQFF.

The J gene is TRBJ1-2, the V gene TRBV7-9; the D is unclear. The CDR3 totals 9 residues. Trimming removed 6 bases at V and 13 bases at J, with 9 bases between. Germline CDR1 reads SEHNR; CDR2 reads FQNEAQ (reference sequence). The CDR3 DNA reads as TGTGCCAGCAGTCCCCCCCTCACCTTC. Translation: CASSPPLTF.

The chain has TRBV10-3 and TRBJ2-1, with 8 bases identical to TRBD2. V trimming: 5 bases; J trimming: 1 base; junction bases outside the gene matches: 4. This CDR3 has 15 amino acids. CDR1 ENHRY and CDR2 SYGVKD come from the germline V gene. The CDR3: CAISRAGVSYNEQFF. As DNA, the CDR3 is TGTGCCATCAGTAGAGCGGGGGTATCCTACAATGAGCAGTTCTTC.

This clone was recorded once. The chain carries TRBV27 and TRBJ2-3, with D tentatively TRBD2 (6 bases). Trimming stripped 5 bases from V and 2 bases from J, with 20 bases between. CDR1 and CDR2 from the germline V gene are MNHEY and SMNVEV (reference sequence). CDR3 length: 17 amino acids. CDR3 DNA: TGTGCCAGCAGTCCGGTCCTCGGGGGTATCTCCACAGATACGCAGTATTTT. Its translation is CASSPVLGGISTDTQYF.

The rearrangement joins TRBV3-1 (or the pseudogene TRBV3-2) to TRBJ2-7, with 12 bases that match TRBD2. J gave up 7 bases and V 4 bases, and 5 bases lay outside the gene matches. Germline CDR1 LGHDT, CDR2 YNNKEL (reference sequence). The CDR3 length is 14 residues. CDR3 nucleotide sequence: TGTGCCAGCAGCCCTCCGGGACTAGCGGGTGAGCAGTACGTC. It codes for CASSPPGLAGEQYV.

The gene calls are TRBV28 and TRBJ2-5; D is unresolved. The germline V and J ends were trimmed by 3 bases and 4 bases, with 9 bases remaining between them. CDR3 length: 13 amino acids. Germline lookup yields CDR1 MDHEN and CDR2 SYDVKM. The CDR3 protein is CASSFGVVETQYF. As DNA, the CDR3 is TGTGCCAGCAGTTTCGGTGTAGTAGAGACCCAGTACTTC.

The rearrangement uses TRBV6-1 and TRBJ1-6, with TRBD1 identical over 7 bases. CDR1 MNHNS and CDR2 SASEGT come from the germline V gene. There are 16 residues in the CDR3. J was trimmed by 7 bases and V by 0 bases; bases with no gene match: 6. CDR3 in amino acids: CASSEAGQDGNSPLHF. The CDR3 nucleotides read TGTGCCAGCAGTGAAGCAGGACAGGACGGGAATTCACCCCTCCACTTT.

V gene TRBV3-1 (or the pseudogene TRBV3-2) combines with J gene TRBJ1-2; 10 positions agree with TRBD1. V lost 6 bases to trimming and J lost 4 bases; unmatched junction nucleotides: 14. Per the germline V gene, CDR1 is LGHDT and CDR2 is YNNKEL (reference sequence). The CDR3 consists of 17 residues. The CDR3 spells CASRPVVTGGAGYGYTF. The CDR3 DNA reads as TGTGCCAGCAGACCGGTTGTGACAGGGGGCGCTGGCTATGGCTACACCTTC.

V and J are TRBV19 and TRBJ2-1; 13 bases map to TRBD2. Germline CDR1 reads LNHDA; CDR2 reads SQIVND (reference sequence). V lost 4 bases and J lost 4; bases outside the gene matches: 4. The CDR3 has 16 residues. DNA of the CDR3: TGTGCCAGTAGTAAACCGGGACTAGCGGGATACAATGAGCAGTTCTTC. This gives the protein CASSKPGLAGYNEQFF.

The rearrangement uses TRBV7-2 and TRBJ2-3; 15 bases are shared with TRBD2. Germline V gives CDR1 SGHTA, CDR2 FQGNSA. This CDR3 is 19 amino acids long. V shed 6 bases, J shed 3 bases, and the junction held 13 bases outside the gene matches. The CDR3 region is CASSSGPPGLAGGTDTQYF. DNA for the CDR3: TGTGCCAGCAGTTCAGGCCCTCCGGGACTAGCGGGGGGAACAGATACGCAGTATTTT.

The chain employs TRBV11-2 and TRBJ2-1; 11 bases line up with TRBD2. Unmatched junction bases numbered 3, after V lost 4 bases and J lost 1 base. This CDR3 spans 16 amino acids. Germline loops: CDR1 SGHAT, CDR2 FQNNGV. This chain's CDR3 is CASSYRLAGSYNEQFF. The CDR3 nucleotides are TGTGCCAGCAGCTATCGACTAGCGGGGTCCTACAATGAGCAGTTCTTC.

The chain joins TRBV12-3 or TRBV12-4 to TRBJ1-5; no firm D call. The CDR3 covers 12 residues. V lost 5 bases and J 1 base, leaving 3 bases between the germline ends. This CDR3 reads CASSQSNQPQHF. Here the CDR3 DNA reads TGTGCCAGCAGTCAAAGCAATCAGCCCCAGCATTTT.

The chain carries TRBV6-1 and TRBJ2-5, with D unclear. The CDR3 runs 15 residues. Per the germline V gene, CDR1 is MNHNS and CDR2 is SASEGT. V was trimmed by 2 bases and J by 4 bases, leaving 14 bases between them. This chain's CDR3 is CASSEQQYERETQYF. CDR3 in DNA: TGTGCCAGCAGTGAACAACAGTACGAACGAGAGACCCAGTACTTC.

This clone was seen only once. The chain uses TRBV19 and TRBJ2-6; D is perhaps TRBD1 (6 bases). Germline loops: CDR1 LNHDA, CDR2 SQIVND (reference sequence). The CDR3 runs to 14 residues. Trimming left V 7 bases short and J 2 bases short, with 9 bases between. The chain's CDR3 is CASKEGAGANVLTF. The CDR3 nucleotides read TGTGCCAGTAAAGAGGGGGCTGGGGCCAACGTCCTGACTTTC.

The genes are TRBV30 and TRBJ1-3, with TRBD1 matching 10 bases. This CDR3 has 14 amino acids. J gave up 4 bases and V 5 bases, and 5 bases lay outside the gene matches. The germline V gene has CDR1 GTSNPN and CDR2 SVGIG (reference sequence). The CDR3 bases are TGTGCCTGGCTGACAGGGGGCAAAGGAAACACCATATATTTT. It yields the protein CAWLTGGKGNTIYF.

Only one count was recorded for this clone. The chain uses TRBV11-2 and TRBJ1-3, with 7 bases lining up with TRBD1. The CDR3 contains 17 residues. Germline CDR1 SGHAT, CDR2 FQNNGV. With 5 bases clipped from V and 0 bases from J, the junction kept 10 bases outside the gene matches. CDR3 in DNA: TGTGCCAGCAGCCCCCAGACAGGGTACAGCTCTGGAAACACCATATATTTT. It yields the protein CASSPQTGYSSGNTIYF.

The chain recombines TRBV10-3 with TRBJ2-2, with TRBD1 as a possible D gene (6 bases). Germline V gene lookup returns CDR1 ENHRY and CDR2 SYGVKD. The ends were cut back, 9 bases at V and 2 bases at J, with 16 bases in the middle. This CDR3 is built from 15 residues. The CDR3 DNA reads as TGTGCCATTCTATCCGGGACACCAAACACCGGGGAGCTGTTTTTT. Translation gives CAILSGTPNTGELFF.

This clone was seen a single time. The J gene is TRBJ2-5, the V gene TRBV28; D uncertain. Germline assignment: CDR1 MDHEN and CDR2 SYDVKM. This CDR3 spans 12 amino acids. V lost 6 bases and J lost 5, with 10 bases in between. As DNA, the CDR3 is TGTGCCAGCAGCCTAAATCACGAGACCCAGTACTTC. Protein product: CASSLNHETQYF.

The CDR3 DNA follows: TGTGCCAGCAGCTTAGAGCAGGGGAGGGATCAGCCCCAGCATTTT. The encoded protein is CASSLEQGRDQPQHF. This chain connects TRBV7-2 to TRBJ1-5; a possible D gene is TRBD1 (6 bases). The germline V gene encodes CDR1 SGHTA and CDR2 FQGNSA. This CDR3 comprises 15 residues. V lost 1 base and J 5 bases, leaving 12 bases between the germline ends. The full variable domain, in which reference TRBV7-2 and TRBJ1-5 provide the parts outside the CDR3, is GAGVSQSPSNKVTEKGKDVELRCDPISGHTALYWYRQSLGQGLEFLIYFQGNSAPDKSGLPSDRFSAERTGGSVSTLTIQRTQQEDSAVYLCASSLEQGRDQPQHFGDGTRLSIL.

The CDR3 reads CASSRGTSGAQYV. CDR3 bases: TGTGCCAGCAGCCGCGGGACTAGCGGGGCCCAGTACGTC. The genes are TRBV14 and TRBJ2-7, with 13 bases lining up with TRBD2. Per germline, CDR1 SGHDN and CDR2 FVKESK. The V segment lost 4 bases and the J segment 10 bases; nucleotides outside the gene matches: 4. This CDR3 comprises 13 residues.

CDR3 residues: CASTRDTGNSPLHF. The CDR3 nucleotides read TGTGCCAGCACTCGGGACACGGGAAATTCACCCCTCCACTTT. This sequence joins TRBV2 and TRBJ1-6, with D possibly being TRBD1 (6 bases). Trimming stripped 7 bases from V and 7 bases from J, with 14 bases between. This CDR3 region has 14 residues. CDR1 SNHLY and CDR2 FYNNEI come from the germline V gene.

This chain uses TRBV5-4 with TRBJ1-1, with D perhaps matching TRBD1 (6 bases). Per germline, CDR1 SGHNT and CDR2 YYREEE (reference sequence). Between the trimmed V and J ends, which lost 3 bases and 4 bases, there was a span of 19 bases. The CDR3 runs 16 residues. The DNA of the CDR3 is TGTGCCAGCAGCTCTGCCAGCCAACAGGGTCCCACTGAAGCTTTCTTT. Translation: CASSSASQQGPTEAFF. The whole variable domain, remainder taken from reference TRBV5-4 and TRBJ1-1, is ETGVTQSPTHLIKTRGQQVTLRCSSQSGHNTVSWYQQALGQGPQFIFQYYREEENGRGNFPPRFSGLQFPNYSSELNVNALELDDSALYLCASSSASQQGPTEAFFGQGTRLTVV.

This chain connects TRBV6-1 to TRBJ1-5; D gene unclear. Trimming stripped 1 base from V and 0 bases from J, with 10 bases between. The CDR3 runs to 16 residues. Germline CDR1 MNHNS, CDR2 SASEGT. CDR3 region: CASSEGVIGSNQPQHF. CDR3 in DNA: TGTGCCAGCAGTGAAGGTGTGATCGGTAGCAATCAGCCCCAGCATTTT.

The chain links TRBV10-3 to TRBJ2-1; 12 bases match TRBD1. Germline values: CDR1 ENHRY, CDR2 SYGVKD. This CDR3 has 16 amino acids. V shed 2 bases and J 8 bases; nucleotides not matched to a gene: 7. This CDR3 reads CAISEGGQGAEYEQFF. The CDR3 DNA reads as TGTGCCATCAGTGAGGGGGGACAGGGGGCAGAATATGAGCAGTTCTTC.

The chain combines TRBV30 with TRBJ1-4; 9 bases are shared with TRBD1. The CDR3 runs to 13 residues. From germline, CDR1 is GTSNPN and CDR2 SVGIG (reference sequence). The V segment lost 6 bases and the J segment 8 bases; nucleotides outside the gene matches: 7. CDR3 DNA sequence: TGTGCCTGCACGGGACAGGGAATCGAAAAACTGTTTTTT. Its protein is CACTGQGIEKLFF.

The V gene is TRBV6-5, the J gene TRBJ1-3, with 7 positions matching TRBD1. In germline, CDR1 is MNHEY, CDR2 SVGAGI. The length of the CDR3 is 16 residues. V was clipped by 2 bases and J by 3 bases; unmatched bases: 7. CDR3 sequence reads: CASSYTQQGYGNTIYF. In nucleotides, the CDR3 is TGTGCCAGCAGTTACACACAACAGGGGTATGGAAACACCATATATTTT.